This TCR beta chain was captured by sequencing in a study of a mutant IDH1 vaccine in newly diagnosed glioma. The CDR3 totals 15 residues. CDR1 MNHEY and CDR2 SVGAGI come from the germline V gene. Trimming took off 4 bases at V and 0 bases at J, with 12 bases between the two ends. Time point defined: baseline, week 1 (first vaccination visit). As to treatment: pre-vaccination baseline after standard-of-care therapy. Patients carried new grade 3 or 4 IDH1-mutant astrocytomas lacking nuclear ATRX. TCRdb's copy holds only in-frame clones and misses some; the assay was immunoSEQ multiplex PCR. The table lists 40,000 or so clones, around 90% of them singletons.

The source was PBMCs, collected from a glioma patient treated with radiotherapy, temozolomide or both. V gene TRBV6-5 combines with J gene TRBJ2-5, with D possibly being TRBD1 (5 bases). The sequence came from a man between 18 and 35 years old with glioma. The CDR3 nucleotides read TGTGCCAGCAGTTCCTCGACAGCGTACCAAGAGACCCAGTACTTC. This codes for CASSSSTAYQETQYF.